Considering frequency, the clone carrying this T cell receptor beta chain is medium-sized (0.01 to 0.1%). Its target is unknown. These data are taken from a study of T cell clusters in autoimmune cytopenias. The wider study: A median of approximately 47,000 TRB reads per sample yielded a median approximately 2,200 distinct clonotypes.

TRB amplification used approximately 250 ng of peripheral blood genomic DNA. Multiplex touch-down PCR amplified TRB using TRB-A and TRB-B pools in one tube. Reprocessing the multiplex PCR reads, TCRdb reports a single entry for every CDR3 protein and omits DNA. Listed are about 1,500 distinct CDR3 sequences; about a third falls within the top ten. The germline V gene encodes CDR1 DFQATT and CDR2 SNEGSKA (reference sequence). The CDR3 sequence is 15 residues long. Study findings and constraints: TRB repertoire shifts in secondary cytopenia and chronic lymphocytic leukemia mostly reflected lymphoma, not autoimmunity. Primary autoimmune cytopenia patients appeared to lack physiological T cell clusters present in healthy donors. No experiment has yet validated the function of the T cell clusters defined in silico.

V and J are TRBV20-1 and TRBJ1-2; TCRdb outputs TRBD1, but without DNA this stays unchecked. This receptor was identified in a human donor with an autoimmune cytopenia or autoimmune hepatitis (not recorded which). Source material: peripheral blood. The CDR3 sequence is CSVRSGRALNYGYTF.